The clone carrying this TCR beta chain was seen more than once but under ten times. What it recognizes is unknown. The data were taken from a study of T cell clones after liver transplantation. Study-level background: Samples came from ITN030ST, which attempted immunosuppression withdrawal within 2 years of liver transplantation. TCRbeta sequencing after a pre-transplant mixed lymphocyte reaction identified graft-donor-reactive clones, later tracked in post-transplant blood.

The V gene lost 2 bases and the J gene lost 5 bases, with 5 bases spanning the gap. Germline V gene lookup returns CDR1 SGHDT and CDR2 YYEEEE. The CDR3 sequence is 11 residues long. General observations from the study: These preliminary findings come from unstandardized post-transplant sampling times.

Sequencing was performed with immunoSEQ multiplex PCR; in TCRdb, only in-frame clones are kept and a portion is missing. The sample lists just under 60,000 clones, approximately 70% occurring once. CD3+CD4+ and CD3+CD8+ cells were FACS-sorted from thawed unstimulated PBMCs. The sequences come from CD4+ T cells from blood, collected at the approximately 15-month timepoint. The genes are TRBV5-6 and TRBJ2-7; D uncertain. The TCR originated in a human patient who received a liver transplant. Certain T cells may be donor cells from the graft. The CDR3 DNA sequence: TGTGCCAGCAGCTTAATTGACGAGCAGTACTTC. It specifies CASSLIDEQYF.